This is a list of T cell receptor beta chains from one sample in a study of cytomegalovirus exposure and HLA in healthy donors. Assay used: immunoSEQ multiplex PCR; TCRdb lists only in-frame clones, some missing. The data contain over 45,000 clones, about 88% of them singletons. Material for sequencing was PBMCs. All receptors derive from a woman in her 30s in good health and CMV-seronegative. CDR3s include the opening cysteine and the closing phenylalanine or tryptophan. D genes are given only for firm matches. A clone size is listed for some rows: how often the clone was seen (once, few, many), or a class if it is expanded.

>TRBJ1-5|.|TRBV27|15|.
CASSLLSGSNQPQHF
TGTGCCAGCAGTTTGTTATCAGGGAGCAATCAGCCCCAGCATTTT
>TRBJ1-4|.|TRBV18|14|.
CASSPFLGNEKLFF
TGTGCCAGCTCACCCTTCCTCGGGAATGAAAAACTGTTTTTT
>TRBJ2-3|.|TRBV7-2|18|TRBD2
CASSLPSGAVNRADTQYF
TGTGCCAGCAGCTTACCTAGCGGGGCAGTCAATCGGGCGGATACGCAGTATTTT
>TRBJ1-1|.|TRBV9|14|.
CASSSGGGNTEAFF
TGTGCCAGCAGTTCCGGGGGGGGGAACACTGAAGCTTTCTTT
>TRBJ1-1|.|TRBV5-1|15|.
CASSLASGVGTEAFF
TGCGCCAGCAGCTTGGCTTCAGGGGTAGGAACTGAAGCTTTCTTT
>TRBJ1-5|.|TRBV6-5|15|.
CASSPRGIDGQPQHF
TGTGCCAGCAGCCCGCGTGGTATTGACGGACAACCCCAGCATTTT
>TRBJ1-3|.|TRBV9|16|.
CASSARTDNSGNTIYF
TGTGCCAGCAGCGCCCGGACAGACAACTCTGGAAACACCATATATTTT
>TRBJ2-7|.|TRBV7-8|16|.
CASSLEVASASYEQYF
TGTGCCAGCAGCTTAGAGGTCGCTAGCGCCTCCTACGAGCAGTACTTC
>TRBJ1-5|.|TRBV28|15|TRBD1
CASVNTGGSNQPQHF
TGTGCCAGCGTCAACACAGGGGGCAGCAATCAGCCCCAGCATTTT
>TRBJ1-5|.|TRBV6-5|15|.
CASAPGSLGGQPQHF
TGTGCCAGCGCCCCAGGGTCCCTGGGCGGTCAGCCCCAGCATTTT
>TRBJ1-5|.|TRBV28|14|.
CASSPGPVRQPQHF
TGTGCCAGCAGTCCTGGGCCGGTACGTCAGCCCCAGCATTTT
>TRBJ2-2|.|TRBV7-6|15|TRBD2
CASRGLAGNTGELFF
TGTGCCAGCAGGGGACTAGCGGGTAACACCGGGGAGCTGTTTTTT
>TRBJ1-3|.|TRBV11-2|16|.
CASSLVKRAPGNTIYF
TGTGCCAGCAGCTTAGTTAAGAGGGCTCCTGGAAACACCATATATTTT
>TRBJ1-3|.|TRBV15|19|.
CATSRPRGAAASSGNTIYF
TGTGCCACCAGCAGACCACGGGGTGCGGCGGCCAGCTCTGGAAACACCATATATTTT
>TRBJ2-5|.|TRBV27|15|TRBD2
CASRRGLGYQETQYF
TGTGCCAGCAGGCGGGGACTAGGGTACCAAGAGACCCAGTACTTC
>TRBJ2-1|once|TRBV18|14|.
CASSPLSSYNEQFF
TGTGCCAGCTCACCCCTCAGCTCCTACAATGAGCAGTTCTTC
>TRBJ2-3|.|TRBV28|15|TRBD2
CASSQTSGLTDTQYF
TGTGCCAGCAGTCAGACTAGCGGGTTAACAGATACGCAGTATTTT
>TRBJ2-5|.|TRBV27|14|TRBD1
CASSTTGVPETQYF
TGTGCCAGCAGTACGACAGGGGTGCCGGAGACCCAGTACTTC
>TRBJ2-7|few|TRBV27|14|.
CASTTGRGAGEQYF
TGTGCCAGCACCACCGGTCGGGGAGCTGGCGAGCAGTACTTC
>TRBJ1-1|.|TRBV6-5|15|TRBD1
CASSYSVGTGIFAFF
TGTGCCAGCAGTTACTCGGTCGGGACAGGGATTTTCGCTTTCTTT
>TRBJ2-6|.|TRBV27|17|.
CASSFLTGFSGANVLTF
TGTGCCAGCAGTTTTCTAACAGGTTTCTCTGGGGCCAACGTCCTGACTTTC
>TRBJ2-5|.|TRBV7-3|13|.
CASSRDFQETQYF
TGTGCCAGCAGCCGGGACTTCCAAGAGACCCAGTACTTC
>TRBJ2-5|.|TRBV5-8|14|TRBD1
CASSATGALPYQYF
TGTGCCAGCAGCGCCACAGGGGCCCTACCTTACCAGTACTTC
>TRBJ1-2|.|TRBV4-1|14|.
CASSQFQGQYGYTF
TGCGCCAGCAGCCAATTTCAGGGGCAATATGGCTACACCTTC
>TRBJ2-3|.|TRBV5-1|15|TRBD1
CASSSSDRSTDTQYF
TGCGCCAGCAGCTCGTCGGACAGGTCCACAGATACGCAGTATTTT
>TRBJ2-7|few|TRBV5-6|15|.
CASSLVDPGAYEQYF
TGTGCCAGCAGCTTGGTGGATCCAGGGGCCTACGAGCAGTACTTC
>TRBJ1-4|.|TRBV4-2|16|.
CASSQDPPGTNEKLFF
TGTGCCAGCAGCCAAGATCCCCCGGGAACTAATGAAAAACTGTTTTTT
>TRBJ1-1|.|TRBV29-1|13|.
CSVSSTENTEAFF
TGCAGCGTTTCTTCGACAGAGAACACTGAAGCTTTCTTT
>TRBJ2-1|.|TRBV11-2|13|.
CASMSGSYNEQFF
TGTGCCAGCATGAGCGGCTCCTACAATGAGCAGTTCTTC
>TRBJ2-3|.|TRBV6-1|14|TRBD2
CASSGGRETDTQYF
TGTGCCAGCAGTGGAGGGAGGGAGACAGATACGCAGTATTTT
>TRBJ1-2|few|TRBV6-1|13|TRBD1
CASTLGQNYGYTF
TGTGCCAGCACCTTGGGACAGAACTATGGCTACACCTTC
>TRBJ2-2|.|TRBV7-6|16|TRBD2
CASSLRGRADTGELFF
TGTGCCAGCAGCTTACGCGGGAGGGCCGACACCGGGGAGCTGTTTTTT
>TRBJ2-7|.|TRBV11-2|13|.
CASSLVPYYEQYF
TGTGCCAGCAGCTTAGTCCCCTACTACGAGCAGTACTTC
>TRBJ2-6|.|TRBV27|15|.
CASSLGPSGANVLTF
TGTGCCAGCAGTTTAGGCCCCTCTGGGGCCAACGTCCTGACTTTC
>TRBJ2-4|.|TRBV4-1|16|.
CASSQRAPPEGGIQYF
TGCGCCAGCAGCCAAAGGGCACCACCGGAGGGCGGCATTCAGTACTTC
>TRBJ2-1|.|TRBV28|17|TRBD1
CASSLWGGTGQNNEQFF
TGTGCCAGCAGTTTATGGGGGGGGACAGGGCAAAACAATGAGCAGTTCTTC
>TRBJ2-1|.|TRBV28|15|TRBD2
CASSRGLAGYNEQFF
TGTGCCAGCAGCCGCGGGCTAGCGGGTTACAATGAGCAGTTCTTC
>TRBJ2-7|once|TRBV4-1|12|.
CASSQEGGGRYF
TGCGCCAGCAGCCAAGAGGGAGGAGGACGGTACTTC
>TRBJ2-7|.|TRBV19|14|.
CASKLAGASYEQYF
TGTGCCAGTAAATTGGCAGGGGCCTCCTACGAGCAGTACTTC
>TRBJ1-2|.|TRBV28|13|.
CASSTPTPGGYTF
TGTGCCAGCAGTACGCCCACCCCGGGAGGCTACACCTTC
>TRBJ1-2|.|TRBV7-8|16|TRBD1
CASSSGAGGYGYGYTF
TGTGCCAGCAGCTCGGGGGCAGGGGGATATGGCTATGGCTACACCTTC
>TRBJ2-3|.|TRBV6-5|14|TRBD2
CASRPGLRTDTQYF
TGTGCCAGCAGGCCGGGACTAAGAACAGATACGCAGTATTTT
>TRBJ1-5|.|TRBV28|15|.
CASSLWEGFNQPQHF
TGTGCCAGCAGTTTATGGGAGGGATTTAATCAGCCCCAGCATTTT
>TRBJ2-1|.|TRBV5-5|13|.
CASSLDLRNEQFF
TGTGCCAGCAGCTTGGATCTCCGCAATGAGCAGTTCTTC
>TRBJ2-7|.|TRBV6-5|13|.
CASSYGNPYEQYF
TGTGCCAGCAGTTACGGCAACCCCTACGAGCAGTACTTC
>TRBJ2-3|.|TRBV11-3|15|TRBD2
CASSSRDYDTDTQYF
TGCGCCAGCAGCTCTCGGGACTACGACACAGATACGCAGTATTTT
>TRBJ1-4|.|TRBV20-1|10|.
CSARREKLFF
TGCAGTGCTAGACGTGAGAAACTGTTTTTT
>TRBJ2-1|.|TRBV5-1|14|TRBD1
CASSLGTVYNEQFF
TGCGCCAGCAGCCTAGGGACAGTCTACAATGAGCAGTTCTTC
>TRBJ1-4|few|TRBV29-1|13|.
CSVRTPTNEKLFF
TGCAGCGTTAGGACACCAACTAATGAAAAACTGTTTTTT